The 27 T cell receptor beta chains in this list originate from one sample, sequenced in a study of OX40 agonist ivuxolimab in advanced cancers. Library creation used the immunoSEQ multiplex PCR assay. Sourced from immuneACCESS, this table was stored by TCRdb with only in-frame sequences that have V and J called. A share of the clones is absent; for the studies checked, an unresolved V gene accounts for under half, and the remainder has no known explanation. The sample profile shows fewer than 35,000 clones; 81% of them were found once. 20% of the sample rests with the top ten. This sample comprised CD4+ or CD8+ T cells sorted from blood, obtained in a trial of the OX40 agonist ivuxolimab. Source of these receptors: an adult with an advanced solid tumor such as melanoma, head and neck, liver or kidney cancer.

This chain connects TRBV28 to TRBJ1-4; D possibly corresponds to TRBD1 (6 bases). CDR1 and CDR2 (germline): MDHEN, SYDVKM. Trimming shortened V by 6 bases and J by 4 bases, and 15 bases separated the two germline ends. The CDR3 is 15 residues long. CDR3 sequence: CASSLGASGNEKLFF. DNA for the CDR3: TGTGCCAGCAGCCTGGGGGCCAGCGGTAATGAAAAACTGTTTTTT.

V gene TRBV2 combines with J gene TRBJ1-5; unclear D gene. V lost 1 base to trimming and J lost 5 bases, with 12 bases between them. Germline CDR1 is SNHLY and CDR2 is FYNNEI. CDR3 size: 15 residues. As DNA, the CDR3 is TGTGCCAGCAGTGAAGGGGGTGGGAGGTATCAGCCCCAGCATTTT. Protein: CASSEGGGRYQPQHF.

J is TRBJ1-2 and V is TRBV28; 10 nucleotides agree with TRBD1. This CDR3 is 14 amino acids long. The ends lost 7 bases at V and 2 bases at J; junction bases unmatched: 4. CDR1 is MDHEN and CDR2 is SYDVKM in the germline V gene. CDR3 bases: TGTGCCAGCACTTCGGGACAGGGGAACTATGGCTACACCTTC. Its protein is CASTSGQGNYGYTF.

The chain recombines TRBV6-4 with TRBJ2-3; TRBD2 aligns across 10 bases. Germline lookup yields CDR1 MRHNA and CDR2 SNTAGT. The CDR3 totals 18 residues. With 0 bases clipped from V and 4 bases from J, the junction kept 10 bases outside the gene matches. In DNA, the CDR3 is TGTGCCAGCAGTGACTCGGCTAGCGGGGGAACGGGGGCAGATACGCAGTATTTT. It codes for CASSDSASGGTGADTQYF.

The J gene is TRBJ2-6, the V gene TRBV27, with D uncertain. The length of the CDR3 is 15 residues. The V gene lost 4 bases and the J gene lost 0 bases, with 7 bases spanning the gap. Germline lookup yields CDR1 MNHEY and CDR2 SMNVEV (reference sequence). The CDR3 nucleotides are TGTGCCAGCAGTTCCCTTAGCTCTGGGGCCAACGTCCTGACTTTC. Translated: CASSSLSSGANVLTF.

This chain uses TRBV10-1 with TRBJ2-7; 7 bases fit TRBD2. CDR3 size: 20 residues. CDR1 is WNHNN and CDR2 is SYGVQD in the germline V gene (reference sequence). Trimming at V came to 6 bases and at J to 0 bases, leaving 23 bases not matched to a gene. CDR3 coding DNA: TGCGCCAGCAGAGTCAACCGGGAGGCTAGCGGCACCTCAGCCTCCTACGAGCAGTACTTC. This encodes CASRVNREASGTSASYEQYF.

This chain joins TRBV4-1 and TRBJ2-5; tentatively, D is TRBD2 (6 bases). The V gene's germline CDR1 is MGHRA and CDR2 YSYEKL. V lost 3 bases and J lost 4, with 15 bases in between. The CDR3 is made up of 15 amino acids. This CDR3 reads CASSQFPGGGETQYF. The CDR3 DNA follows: TGCGCCAGCAGCCAGTTTCCTGGGGGAGGAGAGACCCAGTACTTC.

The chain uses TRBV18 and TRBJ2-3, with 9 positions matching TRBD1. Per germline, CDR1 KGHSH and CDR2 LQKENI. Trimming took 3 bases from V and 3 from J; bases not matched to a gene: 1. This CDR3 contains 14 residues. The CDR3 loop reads CASSPGQGTDTQYF. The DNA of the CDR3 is TGTGCCAGCTCACCGGGACAGGGAACAGATACGCAGTATTTT.

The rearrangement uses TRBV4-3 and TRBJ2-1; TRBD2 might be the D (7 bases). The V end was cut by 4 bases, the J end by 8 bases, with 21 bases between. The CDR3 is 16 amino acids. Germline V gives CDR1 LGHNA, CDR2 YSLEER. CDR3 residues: CASSLGGLSGGHEQFF. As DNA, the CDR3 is TGCGCCAGCAGCCTTGGAGGTCTATCCGGGGGGCATGAGCAGTTCTTC.

This chain's CDR3 is CASSVLGGTGNNQPQHF. As DNA, the CDR3 is TGTGCCAGCAGTGTTCTCGGCGGGACAGGGAACAATCAGCCCCAGCATTTT. The chain couples TRBV2 to TRBJ1-5, with 9 bases fitting TRBD1. The CDR3 spans 17 residues. Germline trimming cut 4 bases from V and 3 bases from J; bases unmatched to any gene: 10. CDR1 is SNHLY, CDR2 FYNNEI, per germline.

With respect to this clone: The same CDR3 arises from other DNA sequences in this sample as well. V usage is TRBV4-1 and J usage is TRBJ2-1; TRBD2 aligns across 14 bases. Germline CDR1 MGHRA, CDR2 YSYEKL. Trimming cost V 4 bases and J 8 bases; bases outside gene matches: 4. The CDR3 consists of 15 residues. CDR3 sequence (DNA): TGCGCCAGCAGCCGCGGGACTAGCGGGGGCGATGAGCAGTTCTTC. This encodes CASSRGTSGGDEQFF.

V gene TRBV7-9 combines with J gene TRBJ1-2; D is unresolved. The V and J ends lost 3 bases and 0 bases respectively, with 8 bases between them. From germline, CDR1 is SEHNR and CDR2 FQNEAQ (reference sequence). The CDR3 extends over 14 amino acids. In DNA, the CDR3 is TGTGCCAGCAGCTTCCAGTCAGCTAACTATGGCTACACCTTC. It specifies CASSFQSANYGYTF.

CDR3 DNA: TGTGCCAGCAGCCAACCTGGTTTCACGACCGGGGAGCTGTTTTTT. Translating gives CASSQPGFTTGELFF. The chain carries TRBV4-2 and TRBJ2-2; D uncertain. Germline assignment: CDR1 LGHNA and CDR2 YNFKEQ. Between the trimmed V and J ends, which lost 2 bases and 5 bases, there was a span of 12 bases. CDR3 length: 15 amino acids.

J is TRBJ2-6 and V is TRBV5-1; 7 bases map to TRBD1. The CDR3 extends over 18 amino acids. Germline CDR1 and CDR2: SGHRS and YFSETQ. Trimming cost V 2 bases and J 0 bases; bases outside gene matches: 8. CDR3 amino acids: CASSFSETGLSGANVLTF. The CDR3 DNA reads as TGCGCCAGCAGCTTTTCCGAGACAGGGCTCTCTGGGGCCAACGTCCTGACTTTC.

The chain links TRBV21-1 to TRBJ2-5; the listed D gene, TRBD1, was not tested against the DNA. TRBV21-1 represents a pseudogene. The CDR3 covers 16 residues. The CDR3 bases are TGTGCCAGCAGCAAAGCGGGGCAGGGGCAAGAAGAGACCCAGTACTTC. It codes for CASSKAGQGQEETQYF.

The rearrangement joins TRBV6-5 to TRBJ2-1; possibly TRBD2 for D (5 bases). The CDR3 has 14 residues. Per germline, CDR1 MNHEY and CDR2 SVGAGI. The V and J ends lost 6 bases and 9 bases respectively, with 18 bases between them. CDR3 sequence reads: CASSPPPGGSEQFF. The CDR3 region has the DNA TGTGCCAGCAGCCCTCCCCCGGGTGGGAGTGAGCAGTTCTTC.

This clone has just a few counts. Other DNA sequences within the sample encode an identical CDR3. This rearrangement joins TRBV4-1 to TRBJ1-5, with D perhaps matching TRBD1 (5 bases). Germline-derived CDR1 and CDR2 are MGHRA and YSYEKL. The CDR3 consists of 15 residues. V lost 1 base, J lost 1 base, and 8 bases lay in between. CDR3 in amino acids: CASSQVPGSNQPQHF. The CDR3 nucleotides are TGCGCCAGCAGCCAAGTCCCAGGGAGCAATCAGCCCCAGCATTTT.

The CDR3 spells CASSLTAATNEKLFF. CDR3 bases: TGTGCCAGCAGTTTGACAGCCGCAACTAATGAAAAACTGTTTTTT. V and J are TRBV28 and TRBJ1-4; tentative D call: TRBD1 (5 bases). V lost 3 bases and J 0 bases, leaving 8 bases between the germline ends. CDR3 length equals 15 residues. Germline lookup yields CDR1 MDHEN and CDR2 SYDVKM.

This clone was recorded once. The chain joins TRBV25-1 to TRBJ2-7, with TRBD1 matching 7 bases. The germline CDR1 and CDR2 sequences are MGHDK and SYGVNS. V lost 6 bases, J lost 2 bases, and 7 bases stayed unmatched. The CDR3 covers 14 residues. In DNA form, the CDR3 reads TGTGCCAGCAGCTCCTACGGGACAGCCTACGAGCAGTACTTC. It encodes CASSSYGTAYEQYF.

The CDR3 sequence is CASSRAEYEQYF. Here the CDR3 DNA reads TGTGCCAGCAGTCGGGCCGAATACGAGCAGTACTTC. The chain couples TRBV6-1 to TRBJ2-7; D ambiguous. V was clipped by 5 bases and J by 4 bases, with 9 bases between them. CDR1 is MNHNS, CDR2 SASEGT, per germline. CDR3 length equals 12 residues.

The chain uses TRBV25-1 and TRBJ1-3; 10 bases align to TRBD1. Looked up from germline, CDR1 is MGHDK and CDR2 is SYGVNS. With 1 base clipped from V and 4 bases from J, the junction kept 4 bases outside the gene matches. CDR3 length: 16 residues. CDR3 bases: TGTGCCAGCAGTGAATCAGGGACAGGGGTCGGAAACACCATATATTTT. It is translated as CASSESGTGVGNTIYF.

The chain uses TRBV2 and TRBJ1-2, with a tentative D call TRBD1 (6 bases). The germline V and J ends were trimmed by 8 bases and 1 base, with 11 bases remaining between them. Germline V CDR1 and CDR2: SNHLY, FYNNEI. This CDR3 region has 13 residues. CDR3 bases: TGTGCCAGCTCAAGACAGGTTAACTATGGCTACACCTTC. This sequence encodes CASSRQVNYGYTF.

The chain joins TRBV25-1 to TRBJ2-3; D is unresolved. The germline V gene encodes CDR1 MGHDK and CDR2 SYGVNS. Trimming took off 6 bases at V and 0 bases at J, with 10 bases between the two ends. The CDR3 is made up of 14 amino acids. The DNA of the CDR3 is TGTGCCAGCAGGGGGTCCCTTAGCACAGATACGCAGTATTTT. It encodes CASRGSLSTDTQYF. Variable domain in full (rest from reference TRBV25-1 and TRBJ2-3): EADIYQTPRYLVIGTGKKITLECSQTMGHDKMYWYQQDPGMELHLIHYSYGVNSTEKGDLSSESTVSRIRTEHFPLTLESARPSHTSQYLCASRGSLSTDTQYFGPGTRLTVL.

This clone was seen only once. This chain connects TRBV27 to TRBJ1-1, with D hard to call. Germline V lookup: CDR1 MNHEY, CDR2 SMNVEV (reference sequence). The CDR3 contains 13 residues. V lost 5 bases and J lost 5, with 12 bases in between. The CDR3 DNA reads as TGTGCCAGCAGTGCCAACTTGGGGACTGAAGCTTTCTTT. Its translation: CASSANLGTEAFF.

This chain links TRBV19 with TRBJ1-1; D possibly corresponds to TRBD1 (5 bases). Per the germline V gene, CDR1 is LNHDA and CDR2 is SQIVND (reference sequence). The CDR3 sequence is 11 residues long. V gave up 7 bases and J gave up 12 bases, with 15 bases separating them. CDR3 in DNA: TGTGCCAGTACGACCCGGGGGGACTCTTTCTTT. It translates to CASTTRGDSFF.

Written as DNA, the CDR3 is TGTGCCAGCAGTGCCACCAGGGGGTCCTACGAGCAGTACTTC. The encoded protein is CASSATRGSYEQYF. This chain connects TRBV2 to TRBJ2-7, with TRBD1 identical over 7 bases. This CDR3 spans 14 amino acids. Trimming at V came to 4 bases and at J to 1 base, leaving 4 bases not matched to a gene. Germline assignment: CDR1 SNHLY and CDR2 FYNNEI.

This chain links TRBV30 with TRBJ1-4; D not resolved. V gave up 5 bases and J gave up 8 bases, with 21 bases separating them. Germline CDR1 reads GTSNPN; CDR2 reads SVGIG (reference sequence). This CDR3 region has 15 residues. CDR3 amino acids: CAWGNGQVIYEKLFF. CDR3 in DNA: TGTGCCTGGGGGAATGGCCAGGTTATTTACGAAAAACTGTTTTTT. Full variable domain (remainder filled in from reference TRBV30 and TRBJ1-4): SQTIHQWPATLVQPVGSPLSLECTVEGTSNPNLYWYRQAAGRGLQLLFYSVGIGQISSEVPQNLSASRPQDRQFILSSKKLLLSDSGFYLCAWGNGQVIYEKLFFGSGTQLSVL.